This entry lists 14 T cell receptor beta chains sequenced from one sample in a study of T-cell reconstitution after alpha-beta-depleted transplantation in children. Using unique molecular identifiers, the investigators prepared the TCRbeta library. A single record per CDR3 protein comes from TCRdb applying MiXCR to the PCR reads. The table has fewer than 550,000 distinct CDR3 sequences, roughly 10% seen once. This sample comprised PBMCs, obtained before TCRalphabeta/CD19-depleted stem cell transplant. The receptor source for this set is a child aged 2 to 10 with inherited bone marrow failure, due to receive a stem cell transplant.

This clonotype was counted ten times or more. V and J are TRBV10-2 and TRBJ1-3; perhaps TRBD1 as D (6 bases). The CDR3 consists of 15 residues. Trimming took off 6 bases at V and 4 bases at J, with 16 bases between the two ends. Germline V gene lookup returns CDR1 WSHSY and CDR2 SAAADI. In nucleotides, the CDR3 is TGCGCCAGCAGGAAAGGGGGGTTCGGAGGAAACACCATATATTTT. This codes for CASRKGGFGGNTIYF.

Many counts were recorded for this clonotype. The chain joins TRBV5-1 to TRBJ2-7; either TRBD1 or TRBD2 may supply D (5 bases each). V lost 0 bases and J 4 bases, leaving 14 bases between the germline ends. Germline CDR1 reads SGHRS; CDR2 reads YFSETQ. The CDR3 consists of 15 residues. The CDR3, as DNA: TGCGCCAGCAGCTTGGCGGCAGGGTGGGGGTACGAGCAGTACTTC. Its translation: CASSLAAGWGYEQYF.

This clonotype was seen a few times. CDR3 DNA: TGCAGCGTCGCTACAGGGGACTATGGCTACACCTTC. It yields the protein CSVATGDYGYTF. The chain combines TRBV29-1 with TRBJ1-2; 7 bases align to TRBD1. V lost 6 bases and J lost 3; bases outside the gene matches: 4. Germline CDR1 and CDR2: SQVTM and ANQGSEA. The CDR3 is 12 amino acids.

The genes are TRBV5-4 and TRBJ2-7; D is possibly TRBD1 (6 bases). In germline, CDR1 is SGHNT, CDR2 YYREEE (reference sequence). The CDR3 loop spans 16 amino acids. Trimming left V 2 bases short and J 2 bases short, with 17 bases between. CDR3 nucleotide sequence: TGTGCCAGCAGCTTTTTAATCGGGACAACAGCCTACGAGCAGTACTTC. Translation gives CASSFLIGTTAYEQYF.

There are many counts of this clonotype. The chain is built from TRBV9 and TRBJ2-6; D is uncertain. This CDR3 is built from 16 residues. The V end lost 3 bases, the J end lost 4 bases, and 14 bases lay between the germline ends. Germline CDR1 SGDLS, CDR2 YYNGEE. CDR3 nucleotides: TGTGCCAGCAGCGAGACAAGATATGCGGGGGCCAACGTCCTGACTTTC. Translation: CASSETRYAGANVLTF. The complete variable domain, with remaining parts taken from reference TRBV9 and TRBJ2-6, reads DSGVTQTPKHLITATGQRVTLRCSPRSGDLSVYWYQQSLDQGLQFLIQYYNGEERAKGNILERFSAQQFPDLHSELNLSSLELGDSALYFCASSETRYAGANVLTFGAGSRLTVL.

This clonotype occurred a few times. In DNA form, the CDR3 reads TGTGCCTGGAGCGGTAGCGGAAGCTCCTACAATGAGCAGTTCTTC. Its translation is CAWSGSGSSYNEQFF. The gene calls are TRBV30 and TRBJ2-1, with D perhaps matching TRBD2 (6 bases). Looked up from germline, CDR1 is GTSNPN and CDR2 is SVGIG (reference sequence). The CDR3 is 15 amino acids. V lost 3 bases and J lost 0, with 12 bases in between.

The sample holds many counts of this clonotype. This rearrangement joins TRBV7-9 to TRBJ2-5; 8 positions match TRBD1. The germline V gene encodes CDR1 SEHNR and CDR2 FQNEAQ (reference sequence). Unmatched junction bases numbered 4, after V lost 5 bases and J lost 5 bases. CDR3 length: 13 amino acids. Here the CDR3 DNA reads TGTGCCAGCAGCGGACAGGGCCGGGAGACCCAGTACTTC. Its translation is CASSGQGRETQYF.

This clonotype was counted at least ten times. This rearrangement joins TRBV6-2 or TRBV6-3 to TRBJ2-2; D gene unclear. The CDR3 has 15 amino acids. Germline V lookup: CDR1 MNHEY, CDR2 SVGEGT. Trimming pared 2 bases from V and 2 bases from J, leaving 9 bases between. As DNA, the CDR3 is TGTGCCAGCAGTTACATCTGGGTCAACACCGGGGAGCTGTTTTTT. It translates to CASSYIWVNTGELFF.

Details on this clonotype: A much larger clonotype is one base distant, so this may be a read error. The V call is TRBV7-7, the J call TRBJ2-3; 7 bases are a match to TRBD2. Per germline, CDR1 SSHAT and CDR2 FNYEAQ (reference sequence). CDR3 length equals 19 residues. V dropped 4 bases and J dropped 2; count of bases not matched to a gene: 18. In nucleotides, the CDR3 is TGTGCCAGCAGCTCCCACCCGACTAGCAGGAGAGAACTCACAGATACGCAGTATTTT. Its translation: CASSSHPTSRRELTDTQYF.

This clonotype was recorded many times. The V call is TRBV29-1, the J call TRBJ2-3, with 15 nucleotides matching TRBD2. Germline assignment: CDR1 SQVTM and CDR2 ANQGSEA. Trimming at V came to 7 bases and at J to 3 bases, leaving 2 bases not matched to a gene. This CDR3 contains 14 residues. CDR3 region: CSAGTSGRTDTQYF. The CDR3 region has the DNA TGCAGCGCCGGGACTAGCGGGAGGACAGATACGCAGTATTTT.

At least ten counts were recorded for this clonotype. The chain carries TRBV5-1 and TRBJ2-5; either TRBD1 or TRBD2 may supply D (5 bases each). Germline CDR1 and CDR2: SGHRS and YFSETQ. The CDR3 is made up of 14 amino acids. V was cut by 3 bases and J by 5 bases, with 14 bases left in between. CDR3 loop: CASSSWGRFETQYF. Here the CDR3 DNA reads TGCGCCAGCAGCTCGTGGGGGAGATTTGAGACCCAGTACTTC.

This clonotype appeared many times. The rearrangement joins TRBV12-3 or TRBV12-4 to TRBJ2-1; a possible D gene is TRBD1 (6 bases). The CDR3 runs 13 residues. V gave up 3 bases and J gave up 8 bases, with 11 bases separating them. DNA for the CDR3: TGTGCCAGCAGTTTCGACAGGTGGCATGAGCAGTTCTTC. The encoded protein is CASSFDRWHEQFF.

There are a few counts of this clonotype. In nucleotides, the CDR3 is TGTGCCATCAGAGGACAGGGGGAACAGCTCTATGGCTACACCTTC. Its protein product is CAIRGQGEQLYGYTF. The rearrangement links TRBV10-3 to TRBJ1-2; 10 bases are shared with TRBD1. The V and J ends lost 6 bases and 4 bases, in that order; junction bases with no gene match: 8. The CDR3 contains 15 residues. Germline CDR1 is ENHRY and CDR2 is SYGVKD.

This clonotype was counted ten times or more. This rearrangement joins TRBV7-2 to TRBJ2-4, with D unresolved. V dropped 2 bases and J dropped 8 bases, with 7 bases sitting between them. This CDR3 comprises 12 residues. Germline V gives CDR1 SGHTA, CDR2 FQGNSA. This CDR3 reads CASSLSRDIQYF. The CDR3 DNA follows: TGTGCCAGCAGCTTATCTAGGGACATTCAGTACTTC.